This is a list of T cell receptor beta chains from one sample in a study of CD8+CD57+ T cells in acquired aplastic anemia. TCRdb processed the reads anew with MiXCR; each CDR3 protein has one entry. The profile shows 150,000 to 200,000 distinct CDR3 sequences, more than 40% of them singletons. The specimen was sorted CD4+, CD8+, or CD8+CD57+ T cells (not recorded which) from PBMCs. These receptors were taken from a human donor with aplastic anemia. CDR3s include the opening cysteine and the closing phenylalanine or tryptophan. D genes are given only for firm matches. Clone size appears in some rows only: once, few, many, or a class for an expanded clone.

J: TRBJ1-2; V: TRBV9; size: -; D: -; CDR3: CASSGLQGYGYTF; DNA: TGTGCCAGCAGCGGATTACAGGGCTATGGCTACACCTTC
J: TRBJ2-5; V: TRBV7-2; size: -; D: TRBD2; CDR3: CASTSSGPETQYF; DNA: TGTGCCAGCACTTCTAGCGGTCCGGAGACCCAGTACTTC
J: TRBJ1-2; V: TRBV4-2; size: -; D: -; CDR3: CASSQDTGDGYTF; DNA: TGTGCCAGCAGCCAAGATACCGGGGATGGCTACACCTTC
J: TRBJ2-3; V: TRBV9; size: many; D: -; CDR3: CASSSTHGGTDTQYF; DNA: TGTGCCAGCAGCTCGACTCACGGGGGCACAGATACGCAGTATTTT
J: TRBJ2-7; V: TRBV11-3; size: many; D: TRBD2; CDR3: CASSLGTSDYEQYF; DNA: TGTGCCAGCAGCTTAGGGACTAGCGACTACGAGCAGTACTTC
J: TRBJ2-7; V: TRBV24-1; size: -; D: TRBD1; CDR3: CATSDLTTGEQYF; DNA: TGTGCCACCAGTGATTTGACGACAGGGGAGCAGTACTTC
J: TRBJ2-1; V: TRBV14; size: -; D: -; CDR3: CASSQGIQQFF; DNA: TGTGCCAGCAGCCAAGGGATTCAGCAGTTCTTC
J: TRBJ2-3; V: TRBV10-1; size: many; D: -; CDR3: CASSESRSGTDTQYF; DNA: TGCGCCAGCAGTGAGTCTAGATCTGGGACAGATACGCAGTATTTT
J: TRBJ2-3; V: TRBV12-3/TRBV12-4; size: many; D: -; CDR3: CASSLFGPQRDTQYF; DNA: TGTGCCAGCAGTTTATTCGGTCCGCAAAGGGATACGCAGTATTTT
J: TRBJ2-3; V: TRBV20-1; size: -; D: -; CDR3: CSARDRSGYPSTDTQYF; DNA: TGCAGTGCTAGAGATAGATCGGGTTACCCGAGCACAGATACGCAGTATTTT
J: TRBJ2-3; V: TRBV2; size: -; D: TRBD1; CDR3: CASTQGGFSTDTQYF; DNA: TGTGCCAGCACTCAAGGGGGCTTTAGCACAGATACGCAGTATTTT
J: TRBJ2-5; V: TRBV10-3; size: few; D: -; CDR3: CAIGREQETQYF; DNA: TGTGCCATTGGGCGAGAGCAAGAGACCCAGTACTTC
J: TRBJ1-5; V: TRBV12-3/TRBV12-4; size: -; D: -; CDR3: CASSPRGGINQPQHF; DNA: TGCGCCAGCAGCCCACGGGGGGGGATCAATCAGCCCCAGCATTTT
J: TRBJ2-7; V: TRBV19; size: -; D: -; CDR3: CASSINPSYEQYF; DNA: TGTGCCAGTAGTATAAATCCCAGTTACGAGCAGTACTTC
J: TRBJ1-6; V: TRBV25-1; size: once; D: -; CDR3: CASSEGWGKLHF; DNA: TGTGCCAGCAGTGAGGGTTGGGGGAAACTCCACTTT
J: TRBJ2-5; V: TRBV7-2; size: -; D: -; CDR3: CASSLSALAETQYF; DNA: TGTGCCAGCAGCTTATCGGCGCTCGCGGAGACCCAGTACTTC
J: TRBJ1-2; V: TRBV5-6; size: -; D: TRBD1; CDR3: CASSAEARQGRYGYTF; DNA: TGTGCCAGCAGCGCCGAAGCGCGACAGGGAAGGTATGGCTACACCTTT
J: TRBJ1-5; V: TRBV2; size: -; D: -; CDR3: CASSTTSNSNQPQHF; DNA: TGTGCCAGCAGCACGACCAGTAATAGCAATCAGCCCCAGCATTTT
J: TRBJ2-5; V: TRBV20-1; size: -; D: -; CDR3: CSARMLAETQYF; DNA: TGCAGTGCTAGAATGCTAGCAGAGACCCAGTACTTC
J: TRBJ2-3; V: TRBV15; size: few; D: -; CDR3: CATSRGSTMNTQYF; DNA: TGTGCCACCAGCAGAGGATCCACGATGAATACGCAGTATTTT
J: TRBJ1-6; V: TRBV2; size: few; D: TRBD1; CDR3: CAGQGQSNSPLHF; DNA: TGTGCCGGACAGGGACAGTCAAATTCACCCCTCCACTTT
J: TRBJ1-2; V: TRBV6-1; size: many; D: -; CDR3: CASSSATEDGYTF; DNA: TGTGCCAGCAGCTCCGCAACAGAGGATGGCTACACCTTC
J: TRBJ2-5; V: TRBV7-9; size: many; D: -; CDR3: CASSLGGRETQYF; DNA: TGTGCCAGCAGCCTCGGGGGACGGGAGACCCAGTACTTC
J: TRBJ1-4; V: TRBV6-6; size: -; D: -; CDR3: CASSHRQYAANEKLFF; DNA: TGTGCCAGCAGTCATCGACAGTACGCAGCTAATGAAAAACTGTTTTTT
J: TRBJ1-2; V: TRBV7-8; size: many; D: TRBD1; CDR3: CASSPGRGQIIYGYTF; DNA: TGTGCCAGCAGCCCGGGCCGGGGACAGATTATCTATGGCTACACCTTC
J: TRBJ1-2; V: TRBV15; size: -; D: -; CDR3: CATSPDLNYGYTF; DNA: TGTGCCACCAGCCCGGACCTTAACTATGGCTACACCTTC
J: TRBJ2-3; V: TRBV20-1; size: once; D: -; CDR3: CRVDRGTDTQYF; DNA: TGCAGGGTTGACCGCGGCACAGATACGCAGTATTTT
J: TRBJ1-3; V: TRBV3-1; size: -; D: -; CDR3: CASSQVRGGSGNTIYF; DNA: TGTGCCAGCAGCCAAGTCAGAGGGGGCTCTGGAAACACCATATATTTT
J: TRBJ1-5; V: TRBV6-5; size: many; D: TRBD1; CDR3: CASSQPGQGRFQPQHF; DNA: TGTGCCAGCAGTCAGCCGGGACAGGGTAGGTTTCAGCCCCAGCATTTT
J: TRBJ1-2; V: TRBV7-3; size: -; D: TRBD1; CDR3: CASSPDRNYGYTF; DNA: TGTGCCAGCAGCCCGGACAGGAACTATGGCTACACCTTC
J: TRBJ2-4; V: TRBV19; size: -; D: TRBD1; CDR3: CASGRTGRAKNIQYF; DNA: TGTGCCAGTGGAAGGACAGGGAGGGCCAAAAACATTCAGTACTTC
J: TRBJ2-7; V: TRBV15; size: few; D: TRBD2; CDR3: CATSRETGGPDEQYF; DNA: TGTGCCACCAGCAGAGAAACGGGAGGGCCGGACGAGCAGTACTTC
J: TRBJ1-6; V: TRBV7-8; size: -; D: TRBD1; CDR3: CASSNGTENSPLHF; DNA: TGTGCCAGCAGCAATGGGACAGAGAATTCACCCCTCCACTTT
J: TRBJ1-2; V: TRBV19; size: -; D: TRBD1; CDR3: CASRGRGQRNHGYTF; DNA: TGTGCCAGTAGGGGGCGGGGACAGCGGAATCATGGCTACACCTTC
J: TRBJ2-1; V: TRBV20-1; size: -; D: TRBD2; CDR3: CSASLAGGVGNEQFF; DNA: TGCAGTGCTAGTCTAGCGGGAGGGGTGGGGAATGAGCAGTTCTTC
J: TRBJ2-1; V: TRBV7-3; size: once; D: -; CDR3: CASSRGPGDYNEQFF; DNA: TGTGCCAGCAGCCGAGGTCCGGGAGACTACAATGAGCAGTTCTTC
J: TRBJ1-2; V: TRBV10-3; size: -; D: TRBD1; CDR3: CAVGLGTGDYGYTF; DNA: TGTGCCGTCGGTTTGGGGACAGGGGACTATGGCTACACCTTC
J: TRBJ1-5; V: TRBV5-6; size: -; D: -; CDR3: CASSSAGSNQPQHF; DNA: TGTGCCAGCAGCTCGGCAGGGAGCAATCAGCCCCAGCATTTT
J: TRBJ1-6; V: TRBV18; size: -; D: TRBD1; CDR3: CASSPESNTGVGNSPLHF; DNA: TGTGCCAGCTCACCAGAGTCAAATACAGGGGTCGGAAATTCACCCCTCCACTTT
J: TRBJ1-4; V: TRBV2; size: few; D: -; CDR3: CASSSAKGSVEKLFF; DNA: TGTGCCAGCAGTTCGGCCAAGGGGAGTGTTGAAAAACTGTTTTTT
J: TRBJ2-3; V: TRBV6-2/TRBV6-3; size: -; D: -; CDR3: CASSYGYRVPDTQYF; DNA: TGTGCCAGCAGTTACGGGTACAGGGTCCCAGATACGCAGTATTTT